Below are 26 T cell receptor beta chains sequenced from a single sample in a study of blood T cell repertoires in COVID-19. This table comes from immunoSEQ multiplex PCR, and its TCRdb copy is limited to in-frame clones, with some not included. Of some 400,000 clones in the sample, 70% to 90% were seen once. Sequencing input: peripheral blood. Every receptor here comes from a woman aged 60 to 75 with COVID-19, enrolled during active disease.

The chain couples TRBV24-1 to TRBJ2-4; D is perhaps TRBD1 (6 bases). Trimming took 1 base from V and 15 from J, leaving 12 bases between them. The CDR3 has 12 residues. Germline V gives CDR1 KGHDR, CDR2 SFDVKD. This chain's CDR3 is CATSDFRGMMYF. The CDR3 nucleotides are TGTGCCACCAGTGATTTTAGGGGGATGATGTACTTC.

V is TRBV28 and J is TRBJ1-1; perhaps TRBD1 as D (6 bases). Trimming cost V 5 bases and J 3 bases, with 13 bases left between them. CDR3 length equals 14 residues. Germline CDR1 and CDR2: MDHEN and SYDVKM. CDR3 nucleotide sequence: TGTGCCAGCAGTCCTCCGTACAGGGACACTGAAGCTTTCTTT. This encodes CASSPPYRDTEAFF.

The CDR3 DNA sequence: TGTGCCACCACCGGCGGCAGCAATCAGCCCCAGCATTTT. Encoded protein: CATTGGSNQPQHF. The chain couples TRBV10-3 to TRBJ1-5; unclear D gene. V was clipped by 10 bases and J by 1 base, with 11 bases between them. Per germline, CDR1 ENHRY and CDR2 SYGVKD. This CDR3 has 13 residues.

In nucleotides, the CDR3 is TGCGCCAGCAGCTTGGCCGGTCCCGCCATGAACACTGAAGCTTTCTTT. Residues: CASSLAGPAMNTEAFF. The gene calls are TRBV5-1 and TRBJ1-1; D call uncertain. The V and J ends lost 0 bases and 0 bases respectively, with 12 bases between them. CDR1 SGHRS and CDR2 YFSETQ come from the germline V gene. The CDR3 consists of 16 residues.

The chain is built from TRBV4-1 and TRBJ2-7, with D possibly being TRBD2 (6 bases). CDR3 length equals 16 residues. V gave up 0 bases and J gave up 4 bases, with 16 bases separating them. Germline V lookup: CDR1 MGHRA, CDR2 YSYEKL. This chain's CDR3 is CASSQDLNGGPYEQYF. CDR3 nucleotide sequence: TGCGCCAGCAGCCAAGACCTAAACGGGGGACCTTACGAGCAGTACTTC.

The chain combines TRBV4-2 with TRBJ2-1, with D unclear. Looked up from germline, CDR1 is LGHNA and CDR2 is YNFKEQ. The CDR3 consists of 15 residues. The V and J ends lost 0 bases and 6 bases respectively, with 12 bases between them. The CDR3 bases are TGTGCCAGCAGCCAAGATCGTGGAGTATCCAATGAGCAGTTCTTC. Its protein is CASSQDRGVSNEQFF.

CDR3 in amino acids: CASSPLPSRSGNTIYF. The CDR3 region has the DNA TGTGCCAGCAGCCCCCTTCCTAGTCGCTCTGGAAACACCATATATTTT. The J gene is TRBJ1-3, the V gene TRBV13; D remains ambiguous. The ends were cut back, 5 bases at V and 0 bases at J, with 14 bases in the middle. The germline V gene encodes CDR1 PRHDT and CDR2 FYEKMQ (reference sequence). The CDR3 consists of 16 residues.

The rearrangement joins TRBV7-9 to TRBJ2-7, with 8 bases lining up with TRBD1. This CDR3 has 14 amino acids. V lost 5 bases to trimming and J lost 3 bases; unmatched junction nucleotides: 6. The V gene's germline CDR1 is SEHNR and CDR2 FQNEAQ (reference sequence). CDR3 loop: CASSPRTGSYEQYF. DNA of the CDR3: TGTGCCAGCAGCCCCAGGACAGGGAGCTACGAGCAGTACTTC.

A single count supports this clone. CDR3 in amino acids: CASSYWGGGRDTQYF. The CDR3 region has the DNA TGTGCCAGCAGTTACTGGGGGGGCGGGAGAGATACGCAGTATTTT. The rearrangement uses TRBV6-5 and TRBJ2-3, with a tentative D call TRBD2 (7 bases). The CDR3 is made up of 15 amino acids. Germline V gene data show CDR1 as MNHEY and CDR2 as SVGAGI. The V gene lost 1 base and the J gene lost 5 bases, with 13 bases spanning the gap.

The chain uses TRBV11-2 and TRBJ2-7; 10 bases map to TRBD2. Per germline, CDR1 SGHAT and CDR2 FQNNGV. CDR3 size: 18 residues. Trimming at V came to 2 bases and at J to 1 base, leaving 11 bases not matched to a gene. The CDR3 region is CASSLSLLAGASSYEQYF. Written as DNA, the CDR3 is TGTGCCAGCAGCTTATCCCTTCTAGCGGGGGCTTCTTCCTACGAGCAGTACTTC.

This clone was seen a single time. The J gene is TRBJ1-2, the V gene TRBV24-1, with D possibly being TRBD1 (6 bases). Germline CDR1 KGHDR, CDR2 SFDVKD. V was clipped by 3 bases and J by 7 bases, with 20 bases between them. The CDR3 extends over 16 amino acids. CDR3 in DNA: TGTGCCACCAGTGATCCAAGGTGGGGGCGCCTCTTTGGCTACACCTTC. Its protein is CATSDPRWGRLFGYTF.

The chain combines TRBV11-2 with TRBJ1-1; D ambiguous. CDR3 length: 14 residues. Trimming took off 5 bases at V and 9 bases at J, with 19 bases between the two ends. Germline V gene sequence: CDR1 SGHAT, CDR2 FQNNGV. CDR3 coding DNA: TGTGCCAGCAGCCCCCTAACGAGTAACCCAAAAGCTTTCTTT. Amino acids: CASSPLTSNPKAFF.

The chain has TRBV20-1 and TRBJ2-7; D not resolved. CDR1 DFQATT and CDR2 SNEGSKA come from the germline V gene (reference sequence). The V end lost 7 bases, the J end lost 3 bases, and 10 bases lay between the germline ends. The CDR3 is 11 residues long. The CDR3 bases are TGCAGTGGGTCCGAGAGCTACGAGCAGTACTTC. Translated, it gives CSGSESYEQYF.

The gene calls are TRBV7-2 and TRBJ1-2; a possible D gene is TRBD1 (6 bases). Germline assignment: CDR1 SGHTA and CDR2 FQGNSA. The length of the CDR3 is 15 residues. Deletions cut 4 bases from V and 7 bases from J, with 19 bases between. The chain's CDR3 is CASSSYRGAMGGYTF. As DNA, the CDR3 is TGTGCCAGCAGCTCATATCGGGGGGCAATGGGTGGCTACACCTTC.

The J gene is TRBJ1-5, the V gene TRBV7-3; D is ambiguous. CDR1 is SGHTA, CDR2 FQGTGA, per germline. CDR3 length: 13 residues. The ends were cut back, 6 bases at V and 7 bases at J, with 13 bases in the middle. The CDR3 region is CASSHSPGQPQHF. The CDR3, as DNA: TGTGCCAGCAGTCACTCACCCGGGCAGCCCCAGCATTTT.

This clone was counted once. The V gene is TRBV5-1, the J gene TRBJ2-5, with 7 bases matching TRBD2. The V gene end was trimmed by 4 bases and the J gene end by 2 bases; junction bases not matched to a gene: 11. CDR3 length equals 16 residues. Germline-derived CDR1 and CDR2 are SGHRS and YFSETQ. The CDR3 coding sequence is TGCGCCAGCAGCGGGAACCCGGGACTACTTCAAGAGACCCAGTACTTC. Translated: CASSGNPGLLQETQYF.

CDR3 sequence: CATSGGGASRETQYF. Written as DNA, the CDR3 is TGTGCCACCAGCGGGGGAGGCGCGTCGAGGGAGACCCAGTACTTC. This rearrangement joins TRBV15 to TRBJ2-5; tentatively, D is TRBD2 (6 bases). Germline CDR1 reads LNHNV; CDR2 reads YYDKDF (reference sequence). Trimming shortened V by 5 bases and J by 5 bases, and 18 bases separated the two germline ends. The CDR3 is 15 amino acids.

The J gene is TRBJ1-6, the V gene TRBV4-1; D might be TRBD1 (6 bases). The CDR3 covers 15 residues. The germline gives CDR1 MGHRA, CDR2 YSYEKL. The germline V and J ends were trimmed by 8 bases and 1 base, with 12 bases remaining between them. The CDR3 protein is CASGSGESYNSPLHF. The CDR3 bases are TGCGCCAGCGGATCAGGGGAGTCCTATAATTCACCCCTCCACTTT.

The chain couples TRBV7-9 to TRBJ2-2; D call uncertain. Per the germline V gene, CDR1 is SEHNR and CDR2 is FQNEAQ (reference sequence). There are 10 residues in the CDR3. The V and J ends lost 5 bases and 9 bases respectively, with 4 bases between them. The CDR3 DNA reads TGTGCCAGCAGCGGCCGGGAGCTGTTTTTT. Translation: CASSGRELFF. The whole variable domain, filled in from reference TRBV7-9 and TRBJ2-2, reads DTGVSQNPRHKITKRGQNVTFRCDPISEHNRLYWYRQTLGQGPEFLTYFQNEAQLEKSRLLSDRFSAERPKGSFSTLEIQRTEQGDSAMYLCASSGRELFFGEGSRLTVL.

This chain uses TRBV2 with TRBJ2-2, with a possible D match to TRBD1 (5 bases). CDR1 SNHLY and CDR2 FYNNEI come from the germline V gene. The length of the CDR3 is 15 residues. The V end was cut by 5 bases, the J end by 7 bases, with 17 bases between. The CDR3 is CASSSGRATFGELFF. The CDR3 DNA sequence: TGTGCCAGCAGTTCGGGCAGGGCGACTTTCGGGGAGCTGTTTTTT.

For this clone: At one boundary the junction diverges from the germline segment, which might be a read error. The chain couples TRBV7-7 to TRBJ2-5; 10 bases are shared with TRBD2. Germline V gene sequence: CDR1 SSHAT, CDR2 FNYEAQ (reference sequence). The CDR3 extends over 15 amino acids. The CDR3 DNA sequence: TGTGCTAGCAGCCCTAGGGGGGGGACTAGCGCAACCCAGTACTTC. It specifies CASSPRGGTSATQYF.

V and J are TRBV7-2 and TRBJ2-7; maybe TRBD2 (9 bases). Per the germline V gene, CDR1 is SGHTA and CDR2 is FQGNSA. The CDR3 spans 14 residues. V was shortened by 7 bases and J by 5 bases, with 18 bases between the two germline ends. The CDR3 protein is CASTAGGDRHEQYF. Written as DNA, the CDR3 is TGTGCCAGCACCGCGGGAGGGGACAGGCACGAGCAGTACTTC.

The V call is TRBV9, the J call TRBJ2-3; D is perhaps TRBD2 (6 bases). Trimming took off 1 base at V and 6 bases at J, with 12 bases between the two ends. The germline V gene has CDR1 SGDLS and CDR2 YYNGEE. The CDR3 has 14 amino acids. The CDR3 sequence is CASSVSGRHDTQYF. The DNA of the CDR3 is TGTGCCAGCAGCGTATCAGGGAGGCACGATACGCAGTATTTT. The whole variable domain, remainder taken from reference TRBV9 and TRBJ2-3, is DSGVTQTPKHLITATGQRVTLRCSPRSGDLSVYWYQQSLDQGLQFLIQYYNGEERAKGNILERFSAQQFPDLHSELNLSSLELGDSALYFCASSVSGRHDTQYFGPGTRLTVL.

This clone was counted once. V and J are TRBV11-2 and TRBJ1-2, with 8 bases that match TRBD1. Germline loops: CDR1 SGHAT, CDR2 FQNNGV. There are 15 residues in the CDR3. V trimming: 1 base; J trimming: 4 bases; junction bases outside the gene matches: 5. The CDR3 DNA follows: TGTGCCAGCAGCTTAGCAGGGACAGGACCCTATGGCTACACCTTC. It translates to CASSLAGTGPYGYTF.

This chain joins TRBV13 and TRBJ1-2; 7 nucleotides agree with TRBD1. CDR1 is PRHDT, CDR2 FYEKMQ, per germline (reference sequence). The CDR3 extends over 15 amino acids. V was pared by 1 base and J by 0 bases, with 2 bases of the junction left unmatched. The CDR3 nucleotides read TGTGCCAGCAGCTTAGTGGGGACAGCTAACTATGGCTACACCTTC. It encodes CASSLVGTANYGYTF.

The chain joins TRBV24-1 to TRBJ2-1; 7 positions match TRBD2. The CDR3 runs 16 residues. The germline V gene encodes CDR1 KGHDR and CDR2 SFDVKD. With 4 bases clipped from V and 3 bases from J, the junction kept 8 bases outside the gene matches. The CDR3 DNA reads as TGTGCCACCAGTGACGGCGGGACTACCAACTACAATGAGCAGTTCTTC. Translation: CATSDGGTTNYNEQFF.